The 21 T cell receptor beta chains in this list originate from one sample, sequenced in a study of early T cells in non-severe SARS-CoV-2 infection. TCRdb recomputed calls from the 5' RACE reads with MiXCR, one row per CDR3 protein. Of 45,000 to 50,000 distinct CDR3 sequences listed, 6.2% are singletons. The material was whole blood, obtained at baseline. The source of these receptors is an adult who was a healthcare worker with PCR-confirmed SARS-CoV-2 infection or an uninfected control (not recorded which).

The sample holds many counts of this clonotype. The CDR3 loop is CASSPHQEGARMNTEAFF. The CDR3 nucleotides read TGCGCCAGCAGCCCCCATCAGGAGGGGGCGAGAATGAACACTGAAGCTTTCTTT. This chain connects TRBV5-1 to TRBJ1-1; 7 positions match TRBD1. CDR1 and CDR2 (germline): SGHRS, YFSETQ. This CDR3 contains 18 residues. V shed 4 bases and J 0 bases; nucleotides not matched to a gene: 15.

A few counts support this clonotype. In nucleotides, the CDR3 is TGTGCCAGCAGTTTAGTCCTTAAAGACCAGTACTTC. Translating gives CASSLVLKDQYF. The chain employs TRBV28 and TRBJ2-7; no firm D call. From germline, CDR1 is MDHEN and CDR2 SYDVKM. The CDR3 length is 12 residues. V lost 2 bases and J 10 bases, leaving 12 bases between the germline ends.

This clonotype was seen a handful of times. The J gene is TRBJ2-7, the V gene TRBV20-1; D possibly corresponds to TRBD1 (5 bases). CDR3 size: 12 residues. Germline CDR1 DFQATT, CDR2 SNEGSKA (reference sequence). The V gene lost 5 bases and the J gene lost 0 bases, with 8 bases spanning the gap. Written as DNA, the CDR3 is TGCAGTGCTGGGGCCGACTCCTACGAGCAGTACTTC. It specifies CSAGADSYEQYF.

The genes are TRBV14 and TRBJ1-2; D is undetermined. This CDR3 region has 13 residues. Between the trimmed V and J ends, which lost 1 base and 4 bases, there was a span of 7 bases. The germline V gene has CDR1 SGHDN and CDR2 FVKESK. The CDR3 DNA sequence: TGTGCCAGCAGCCAAGTTCCTCTCTATGGCTACACCTTC. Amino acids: CASSQVPLYGYTF.

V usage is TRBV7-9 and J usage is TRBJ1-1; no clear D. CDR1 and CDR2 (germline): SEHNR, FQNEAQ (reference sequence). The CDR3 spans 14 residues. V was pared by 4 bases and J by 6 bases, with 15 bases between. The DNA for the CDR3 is TGTGCCAGCAGCTCTGTGATATCTTGGCCTGAAGCTTTCTTT. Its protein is CASSSVISWPEAFF.

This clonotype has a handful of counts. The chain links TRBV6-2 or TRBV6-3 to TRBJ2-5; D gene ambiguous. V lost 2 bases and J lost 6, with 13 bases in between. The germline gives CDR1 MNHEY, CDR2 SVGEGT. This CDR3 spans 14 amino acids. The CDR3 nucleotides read TGTGCCAGCAGTTACGAGGCCCTACGGAAGACCCAGTACTTC. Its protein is CASSYEALRKTQYF.

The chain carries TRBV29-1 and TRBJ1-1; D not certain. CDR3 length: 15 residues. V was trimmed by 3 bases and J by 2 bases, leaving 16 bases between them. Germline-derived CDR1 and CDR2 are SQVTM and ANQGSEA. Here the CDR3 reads CSVEVLLQPNTEAFF. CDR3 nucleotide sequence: TGCAGCGTTGAGGTCCTCCTTCAGCCAAACACTGAAGCTTTCTTT.

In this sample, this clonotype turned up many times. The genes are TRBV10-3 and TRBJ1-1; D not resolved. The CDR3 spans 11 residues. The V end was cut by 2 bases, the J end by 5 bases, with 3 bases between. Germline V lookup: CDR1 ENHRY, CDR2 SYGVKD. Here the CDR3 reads CAISEGTEAFF. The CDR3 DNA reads TGTGCCATCAGTGAGGGAACTGAAGCTTTCTTT.

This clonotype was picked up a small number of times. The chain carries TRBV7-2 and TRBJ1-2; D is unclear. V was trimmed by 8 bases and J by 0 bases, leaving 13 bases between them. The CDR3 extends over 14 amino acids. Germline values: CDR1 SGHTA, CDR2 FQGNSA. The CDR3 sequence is CASGPGPANYGYTF. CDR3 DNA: TGTGCCAGCGGCCCGGGCCCTGCTAACTATGGCTACACCTTC.

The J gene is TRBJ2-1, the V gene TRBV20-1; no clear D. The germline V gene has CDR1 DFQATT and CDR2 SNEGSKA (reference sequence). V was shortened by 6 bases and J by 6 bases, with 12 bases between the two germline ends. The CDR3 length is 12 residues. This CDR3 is CSAAEVANEQFF. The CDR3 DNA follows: TGCAGTGCCGCAGAGGTTGCCAATGAGCAGTTCTTC.

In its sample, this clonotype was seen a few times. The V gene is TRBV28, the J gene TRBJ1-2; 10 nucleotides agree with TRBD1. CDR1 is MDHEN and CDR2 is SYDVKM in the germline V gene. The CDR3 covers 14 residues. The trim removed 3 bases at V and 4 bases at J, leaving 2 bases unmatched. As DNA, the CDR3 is TGTGCCAGCAGTTTCGGACAGGGGGGCTATGGCTACACCTTC. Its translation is CASSFGQGGYGYTF.

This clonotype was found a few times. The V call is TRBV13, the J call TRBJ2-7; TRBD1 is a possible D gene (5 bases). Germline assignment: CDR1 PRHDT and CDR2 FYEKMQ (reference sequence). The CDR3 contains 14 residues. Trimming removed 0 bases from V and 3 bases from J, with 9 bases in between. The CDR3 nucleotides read TGTGCCAGCAGCTTAGGGGATGACAGCTACGAGCAGTACTTC. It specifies CASSLGDDSYEQYF. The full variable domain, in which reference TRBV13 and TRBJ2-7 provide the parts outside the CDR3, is AAGVIQSPRHLIKEKRETATLKCYPIPRHDTVYWYQQGPGQDPQFLISFYEKMQSDKGSIPDRFSAQQFSDYHSELNMSSLELGDSALYFCASSLGDDSYEQYFGPGTRLTVT.

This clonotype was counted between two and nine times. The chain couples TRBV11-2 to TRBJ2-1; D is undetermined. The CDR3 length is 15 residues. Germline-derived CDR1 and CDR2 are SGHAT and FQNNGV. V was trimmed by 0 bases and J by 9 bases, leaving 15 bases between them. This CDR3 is CASSLDQAENSEQFF. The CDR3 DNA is TGTGCCAGCAGCTTAGATCAGGCAGAGAACAGTGAGCAGTTCTTC.

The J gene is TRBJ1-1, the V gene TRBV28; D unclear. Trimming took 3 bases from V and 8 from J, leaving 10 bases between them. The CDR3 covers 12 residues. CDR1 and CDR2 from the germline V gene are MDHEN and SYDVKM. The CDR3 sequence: CASSLGPSEAFF. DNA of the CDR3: TGTGCCAGCAGTTTGGGTCCTTCCGAAGCTTTCTTT.

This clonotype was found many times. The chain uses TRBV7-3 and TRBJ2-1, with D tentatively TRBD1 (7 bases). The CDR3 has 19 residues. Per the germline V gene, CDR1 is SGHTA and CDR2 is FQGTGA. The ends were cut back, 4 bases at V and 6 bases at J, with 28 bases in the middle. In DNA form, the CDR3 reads TGTGCCAGCAGCTCACGGGGGACAGCTACCAGGACCTTCTTCAATGAGCAGTTCTTC. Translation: CASSSRGTATRTFFNEQFF.

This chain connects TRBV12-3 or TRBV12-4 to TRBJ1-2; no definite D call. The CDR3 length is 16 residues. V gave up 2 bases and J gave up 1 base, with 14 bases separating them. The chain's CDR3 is CASSLPSHRFNYGYTF. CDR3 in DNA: TGTGCCAGCAGTTTACCTTCCCACAGATTTAACTATGGCTACACCTTC.

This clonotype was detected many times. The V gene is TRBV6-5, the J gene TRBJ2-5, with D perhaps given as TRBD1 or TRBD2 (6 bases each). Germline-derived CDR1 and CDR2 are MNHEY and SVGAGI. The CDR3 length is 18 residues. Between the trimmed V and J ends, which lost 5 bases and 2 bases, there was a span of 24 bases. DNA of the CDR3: TGTGCCAGCAGTGTAGGGTTTGGGGGGCGAACAGCGCAAGAGACCCAGTACTTC. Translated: CASSVGFGGRTAQETQYF.

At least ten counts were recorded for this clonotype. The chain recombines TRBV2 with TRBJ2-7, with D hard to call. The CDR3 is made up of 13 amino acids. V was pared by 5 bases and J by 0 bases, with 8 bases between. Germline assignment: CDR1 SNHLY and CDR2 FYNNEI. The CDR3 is CASSYTTSYEQYF. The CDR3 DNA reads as TGTGCCAGCAGTTATACGACCTCCTACGAGCAGTACTTC.

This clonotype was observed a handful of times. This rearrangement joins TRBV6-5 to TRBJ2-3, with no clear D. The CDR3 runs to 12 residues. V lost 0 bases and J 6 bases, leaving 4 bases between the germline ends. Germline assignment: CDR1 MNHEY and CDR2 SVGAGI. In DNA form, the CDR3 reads TGTGCCAGCAGTTACTCTCTCGATACGCAGTATTTT. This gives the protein CASSYSLDTQYF.

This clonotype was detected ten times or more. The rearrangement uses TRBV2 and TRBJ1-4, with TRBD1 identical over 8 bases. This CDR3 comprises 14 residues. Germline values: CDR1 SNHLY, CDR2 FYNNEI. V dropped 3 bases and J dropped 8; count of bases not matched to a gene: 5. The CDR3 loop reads CASSENRGSEKLFF. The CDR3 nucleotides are TGTGCCAGCAGTGAGAACAGGGGGTCGGAAAAACTGTTTTTT.

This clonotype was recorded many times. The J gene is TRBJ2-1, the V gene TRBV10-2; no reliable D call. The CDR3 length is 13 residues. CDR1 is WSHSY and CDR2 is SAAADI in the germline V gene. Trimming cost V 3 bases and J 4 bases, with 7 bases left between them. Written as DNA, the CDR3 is TGCGCCAGCAGTGATGGGGTTTACAATGAGCAGTTCTTC. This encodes CASSDGVYNEQFF.